These 24 T cell receptor beta chains were all obtained from the same sample, sequenced in a study of control samples from healthy donors and cancer patients (dated by TCRdb to about 2020). Library creation used the immunoSEQ multiplex PCR assay. In TCRdb, the immuneACCESS table is reduced to in-frame sequences with V and J assigned. These tables do not hold every clone; where another copy was compared, an unresolved V gene accounts for under half, and the others remain unexplained. The sample table holds approximately 92,000 clones, of which approximately 95% were seen once. In total, the top ten clones hold about 1.5% of the sample. Source material: blood. Receptors were obtained from a young woman in good health.

The CDR3 here is CASSLGQGPYEQYF. For the CDR3, the DNA is TGTGCCAGCAGCCTCGGACAGGGGCCCTACGAGCAGTACTTC. This chain connects TRBV5-4 to TRBJ2-7; 9 nucleotides align to TRBD1. CDR3 length: 14 amino acids. The junction had 4 bases not matched to a gene; V was cut back by 4 bases and J by 2 bases. Germline loops: CDR1 SGHNT, CDR2 YYREEE (reference sequence).

The chain links TRBV27 to TRBJ1-2; a possible D gene is TRBD1 (6 bases). Germline CDR1 is MNHEY and CDR2 is SMNVEV (reference sequence). V was cut by 6 bases and J by 10 bases, with 15 bases left in between. The CDR3 totals 12 residues. DNA for the CDR3: TGTGCCAGCAGGATGGGGGGCGCCCACTACACCTTC. Translation: CASRMGGAHYTF.

The V call is TRBV7-8, the J call TRBJ2-2; 7 nucleotides agree with TRBD2. The CDR3 length is 17 residues. CDR1 and CDR2 from the germline V gene are SGHVS and FQNEAQ. The ends lost 1 base at V and 2 bases at J; junction bases unmatched: 7. CDR3 sequence (DNA): TGTGCCAGCAGCTTAGTAGGTGGGAGGGCTAACACCGGGGAGCTGTTTTTT. Its protein product is CASSLVGGRANTGELFF.

The rearrangement joins TRBV3-1 (or the pseudogene TRBV3-2) to TRBJ2-2; D is unclear. Germline lookup yields CDR1 LGHDT and CDR2 YNNKEL (reference sequence). This CDR3 region has 14 residues. The V end was cut by 2 bases, the J end by 0 bases, with 4 bases between. This chain's CDR3 is CASSQTANTGELFF. As DNA, the CDR3 is TGTGCCAGCAGCCAAACAGCGAACACCGGGGAGCTGTTTTTT.

The chain employs TRBV20-1 and TRBJ2-3; no reliable D call. From germline, CDR1 is DFQATT and CDR2 SNEGSKA (reference sequence). The ends were cut back, 3 bases at V and 4 bases at J, with 17 bases in the middle. The CDR3 has 15 amino acids. CDR3 loop: CSASALLSTADTQYF. Written as DNA, the CDR3 is TGCAGTGCTAGTGCCCTCCTTAGCACGGCAGATACGCAGTATTTT.

V is TRBV4-2 and J is TRBJ2-7, with 7 bases lining up with TRBD2. The J segment lost 4 bases and the V segment lost 0 bases, leaving 15 bases of the junction unmatched. Germline values: CDR1 LGHNA, CDR2 YNFKEQ. The CDR3 runs 18 residues. The CDR3 loop reads CASSQERSLAAKWYEQYF. Written as DNA, the CDR3 is TGTGCCAGCAGCCAAGAACGATCGCTAGCGGCGAAATGGTACGAGCAGTACTTC.

The CDR3 region has the DNA TGCGCCAGCAGCCAGACTCCCCGGGCAGATACGCAGTATTTT. It is translated as CASSQTPRADTQYF. The V gene is TRBV5-1, the J gene TRBJ2-3; the D is unclear. Germline lookup yields CDR1 SGHRS and CDR2 YFSETQ. V lost 4 bases, J lost 4 bases, and 13 bases lay in between. The CDR3 runs 14 residues.

The gene calls are TRBV3-1 (or the pseudogene TRBV3-2) and TRBJ1-5, with TRBD1 as a possible D gene (6 bases). Germline V gene data show CDR1 as LGHDT and CDR2 as YNNKEL (reference sequence). This CDR3 is built from 15 residues. V was cut by 1 base and J by 1 base, with 8 bases left in between. This CDR3 is CASSQGGTSNQPQHF. The DNA of the CDR3 is TGTGCCAGCAGCCAAGGAGGGACAAGCAATCAGCCCCAGCATTTT.

V is TRBV2 and J is TRBJ2-1; D is unclear. CDR3 length: 11 amino acids. V lost 6 bases and J 9 bases, leaving 9 bases between the germline ends. The germline gives CDR1 SNHLY, CDR2 FYNNEI. CDR3 amino acids: CASRWQVEQFF. CDR3 nucleotides: TGTGCCAGCAGATGGCAGGTTGAGCAGTTCTTC.

The rearrangement links TRBV10-3 to TRBJ2-1, with 14 bases lining up with TRBD2. Germline CDR1 is ENHRY and CDR2 is SYGVKD. The CDR3 consists of 15 residues. V dropped 4 bases and J dropped 4; count of bases not matched to a gene: 0. The DNA of the CDR3 is TGTGCCATCAGTGGGACTAGCGGGGGGTACAATGAGCAGTTCTTC. This translates into CAISGTSGGYNEQFF.

The table lists this clone with a count of one. The rearrangement joins TRBV5-4 to TRBJ1-5, with unresolved D. The CDR3 has 13 amino acids. Germline V gives CDR1 SGHNT, CDR2 YYREEE (reference sequence). V was pared by 2 bases and J by 9 bases, with 12 bases between. Here the CDR3 DNA reads TGTGCCAGCAGCTTAGATAAGGAGAGGCCCCAGCATTTT. Its translation is CASSLDKERPQHF.

The chain uses TRBV30 and TRBJ1-2; D is possibly TRBD1 (5 bases). CDR1 is GTSNPN and CDR2 is SVGIG in the germline V gene (reference sequence). With 3 bases removed from V and 5 bases from J, the gap between germline ends came to 19 bases. The CDR3 is 15 amino acids. The DNA for the CDR3 is TGTGCCTGGAGGCTTGGGGGGTCATCCAAGTATGGCTACACCTTC. Amino acids: CAWRLGGSSKYGYTF.

The rearrangement joins TRBV5-1 to TRBJ1-1; 7 bases are shared with TRBD1. From germline, CDR1 is SGHRS and CDR2 YFSETQ. Trimming cost V 5 bases and J 3 bases; bases outside gene matches: 10. This CDR3 spans 15 amino acids. CDR3: CASRLGLGQHTEAFF. The CDR3 DNA reads as TGCGCCAGCAGACTTGGCCTGGGACAGCACACTGAAGCTTTCTTT.

This chain connects TRBV7-9 to TRBJ1-1; possibly TRBD1 for D (6 bases). The germline CDR1 and CDR2 sequences are SEHNR and FQNEAQ (reference sequence). V gave up 5 bases and J gave up 7 bases, with 17 bases separating them. This CDR3 spans 14 amino acids. CDR3 nucleotide sequence: TGTGCCAGCAGCACAATAAGACAGGCTCTTGAAGCTTTCTTT. Translation gives CASSTIRQALEAFF. The whole variable domain, remainder taken from reference TRBV7-9 and TRBJ1-1, is DTGVSQNPRHKITKRGQNVTFRCDPISEHNRLYWYRQTLGQGPEFLTYFQNEAQLEKSRLLSDRFSAERPKGSFSTLEIQRTEQGDSAMYLCASSTIRQALEAFFGQGTRLTVV.

This clone was recorded only once. Relative to the germline gene, one junction end is altered; a read error may explain this. CDR3 region: CASSIDRGRGEQYF. CDR3 coding DNA: TGTGCCAGTAGTATAGATCGAGGCAGGGGGGAGCAGTACTTT. The genes are TRBV19 and TRBJ2-7; weak D call: TRBD1 (7 bases). Germline V gene data show CDR1 as LNHDA and CDR2 as SQIVND (reference sequence). The length of the CDR3 is 14 residues.

J is TRBJ2-2 and V is TRBV4-1; D unclear. V shed 1 base and J shed 4 bases, with 7 bases lying between them. This CDR3 is 14 amino acids long. Germline lookup yields CDR1 MGHRA and CDR2 YSYEKL. The CDR3 region is CASSQVATTGELFF. In DNA form, the CDR3 reads TGCGCCAGCAGCCAAGTAGCTACCACCGGGGAGCTGTTTTTT.

The chain employs TRBV11-2 and TRBJ2-5; D is uncertain. The V end was cut by 5 bases, the J end by 1 base, with 11 bases between. The CDR3 consists of 14 residues. CDR1 and CDR2 (germline): SGHAT, FQNNGV. The CDR3 here is CASSPPDPQETQYF. CDR3 coding DNA: TGTGCCAGCAGCCCACCCGACCCCCAAGAGACCCAGTACTTC. The whole variable domain, filled in from reference TRBV11-2 and TRBJ2-5, reads EAGVAQSPRYKIIEKRQSVAFWCNPISGHATLYWYQQILGQGPKLLIQFQNNGVVDDSQLPKDRFSAERLKGVDSTLKIQPAKLEDSAVYLCASSPPDPQETQYFGPGTRLLVL.

The chain is built from TRBV20-1 and TRBJ1-1; the D is unclear. The CDR3 extends over 11 amino acids. CDR1 is DFQATT and CDR2 is SNEGSKA in the germline V gene (reference sequence). Trimming removed 3 bases at V and 8 bases at J, with 10 bases between. In DNA, the CDR3 is TGCAGTGCTAGTTGGTCCGCCGAAGCTTTCTTT. Protein sequence: CSASWSAEAFF.

The genes are TRBV6-5 and TRBJ1-1; D remains ambiguous. V was cut by 5 bases and J by 0 bases, with 7 bases left in between. CDR1 is MNHEY and CDR2 is SVGAGI in the germline V gene. The CDR3 has 13 amino acids. The CDR3 reads CASSTHLNTEAFF. In DNA, the CDR3 is TGTGCCAGCAGTACCCACTTGAACACTGAAGCTTTCTTT.

The chain is built from TRBV5-1 and TRBJ1-1; 9 bases match TRBD1. Trimming took 0 bases from V and 2 from J; bases not matched to a gene: 5. The germline CDR1 and CDR2 sequences are SGHRS and YFSETQ. The CDR3 is 16 amino acids. The CDR3 region is CASSLGDRARNTEAFF. As DNA, the CDR3 is TGCGCCAGCAGCTTGGGGGACAGGGCGAGAAACACTGAAGCTTTCTTT. Variable domain in full (rest from reference TRBV5-1 and TRBJ1-1): KAGVTQTPRYLIKTRGQQVTLSCSPISGHRSVSWYQQTPGQGLQFLFEYFSETQRNKGNFPGRFSGRQFSNSRSEMNVSTLELGDSALYLCASSLGDRARNTEAFFGQGTRLTVV.

The chain is built from TRBV19 and TRBJ2-7; 8 bases agree with TRBD2. With 5 bases clipped from V and 5 bases from J, the junction kept 8 bases outside the gene matches. This CDR3 has 14 amino acids. Germline V CDR1 and CDR2: LNHDA, SQIVND (reference sequence). Written as DNA, the CDR3 is TGTGCCAGTAGTTTCCGACTAGCGAGTCACGAGCAGTACTTC. It is translated as CASSFRLASHEQYF.

The chain combines TRBV4-1 with TRBJ1-6; D is uncertain. Trimming pared 2 bases from V and 14 bases from J, leaving 22 bases between. Germline V gene data show CDR1 as MGHRA and CDR2 as YSYEKL. The CDR3 extends over 16 amino acids. Here the CDR3 reads CASSQRPLAGSSALHF. The CDR3 coding sequence is TGCGCCAGCAGCCAACGACCGCTTGCGGGGAGTTCGGCCCTCCACTTT.

V gene TRBV18 combines with J gene TRBJ2-5; D gene uncertain. The CDR3 spans 15 residues. Trimming cost V 1 base and J 5 bases, with 14 bases left between them. Germline V gene sequence: CDR1 KGHSH, CDR2 LQKENI. This chain's CDR3 is CASSPRSQREETQYF. CDR3 DNA: TGTGCCAGCTCACCACGCTCCCAGCGAGAGGAGACCCAGTACTTC.

The chain links TRBV7-6 to TRBJ2-3, with a tentative D call TRBD1 (6 bases). Per germline, CDR1 SGHVS and CDR2 FNYEAQ. V dropped 5 bases and J dropped 4 bases, with 13 bases sitting between them. This CDR3 spans 14 amino acids. CDR3 coding DNA: TGTGCCAGCAGCACAAGAACAGGGTCAGATACGCAGTATTTT. Translated, it gives CASSTRTGSDTQYF.